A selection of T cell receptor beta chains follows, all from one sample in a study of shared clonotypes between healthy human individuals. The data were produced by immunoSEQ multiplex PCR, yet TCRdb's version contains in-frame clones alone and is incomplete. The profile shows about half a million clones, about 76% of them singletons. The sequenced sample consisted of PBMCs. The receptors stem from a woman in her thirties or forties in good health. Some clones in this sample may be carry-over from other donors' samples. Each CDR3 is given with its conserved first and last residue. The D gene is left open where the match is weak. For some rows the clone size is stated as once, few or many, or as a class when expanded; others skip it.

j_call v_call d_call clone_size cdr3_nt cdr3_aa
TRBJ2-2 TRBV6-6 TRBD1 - TGTGCCTCCCAGGGACAGGCGAACACCGGGGAGCTGTTTTTT CASQGQANTGELFF
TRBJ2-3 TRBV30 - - TGTGCCTGGCACAGGGATAGGAGCACCACAGATACGCAGTATTTT CAWHRDRSTTDTQYF
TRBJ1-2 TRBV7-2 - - TGTGCCAGCAGCCATTTACCCCCTCCCTCTTCAGGCTATGGCTACACCTTC CASSHLPPPSSGYGYTF
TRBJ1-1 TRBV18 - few TGTGCCAGCTCCCTCCGTGGGGGATCAGGGAACACTGAAGCTTTCTTT CASSLRGGSGNTEAFF
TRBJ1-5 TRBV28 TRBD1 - TGTGCCAGCAGCCTCCTTGACAGGGCCAATAGCAATCAGCCCCAGCATTTT CASSLLDRANSNQPQHF
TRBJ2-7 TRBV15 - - TGTGCCACCAGCAGAGTCGGGAGTAGGTCCTACGAGCAGTACTTC CATSRVGSRSYEQYF
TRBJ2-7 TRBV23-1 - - TGCGCCAGCAGTCAACCCGGGACGGAAAGCCTTGGAGAGCAGTACTTC CASSQPGTESLGEQYF
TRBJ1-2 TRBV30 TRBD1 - TGTGCCTGGAGCGGGACAGGCAATGGCTACACCTTC CAWSGTGNGYTF
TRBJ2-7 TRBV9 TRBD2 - TGTGCCATCAACGAAAATCTCAATTCGTGTAGCGGGAGCTGGGAAAGGACCTCCTACGAGCAGTACTTC CAINENLNSCSGSWERTSYEQYF
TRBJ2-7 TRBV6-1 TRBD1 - TGTGCCAGCAGGGCTACAGGGGGAGAAACCTACGAGCAGTACTTC CASRATGGETYEQYF
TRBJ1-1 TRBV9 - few TGTGCCAGCAGCGTAGGAGTTGGGACTGAAGCTTTCTTT CASSVGVGTEAFF